The 31 T cell receptor beta chains below all came from one sample that was sequenced in a study of blood T cell repertoires in COVID-19. Sequenced by immunoSEQ multiplex PCR; TCRdb stores in-frame clones only, minus some. The sample yields more than 100,000 clones, more than 75% seen once. Material: peripheral blood. Every receptor here comes from a human donor in a cohort sampled during active COVID-19.

The gene calls are TRBV2 and TRBJ2-6; 7 bases map to TRBD1. The trim removed 8 bases at V and 0 bases at J, leaving 4 bases unmatched. The CDR3 contains 15 residues. Germline V gene sequence: CDR1 SNHLY, CDR2 FYNNEI. CDR3 DNA: TGTGCCAGCGCGGACAGGTCCTCTGGGGCCAACGTCCTGACTTTC. Translating it yields CASADRSSGANVLTF.

V usage is TRBV4-3 and J usage is TRBJ2-7, with 9 bases matching TRBD1. With 4 bases clipped from V and 1 base from J, the junction kept 5 bases outside the gene matches. There are 15 residues in the CDR3. Germline CDR1 is LGHNA and CDR2 is YSLEER. CDR3 sequence reads: CASSLHRGPSYEQYF. The DNA for the CDR3 is TGCGCCAGCAGCCTACACAGGGGGCCGTCCTACGAGCAGTACTTC.

The V gene is TRBV3-1 (or the pseudogene TRBV3-2), the J gene TRBJ2-5, with D perhaps matching TRBD2 (6 bases). The germline V gene encodes CDR1 LGHDT and CDR2 YNNKEL (reference sequence). The CDR3 contains 15 residues. The V end was cut by 0 bases, the J end by 1 base, with 9 bases between. The CDR3 region has the DNA TGTGCCAGCAGCCAAGAATTAGCGGCCCAAGAGACCCAGTACTTC. It is translated as CASSQELAAQETQYF.

Written as DNA, the CDR3 is TGCGCCAGCTCAATGCAGGGGGACGGAAACACCATATATTTT. This sequence encodes CASSMQGDGNTIYF. This chain uses TRBV10-2 with TRBJ1-3; 7 bases agree with TRBD1. V lost 8 bases, J lost 4 bases, and 8 bases stayed unmatched. This CDR3 contains 14 residues. Germline values: CDR1 WSHSY, CDR2 SAAADI.

This sequence joins TRBV11-3 and TRBJ1-2; TRBD1 matches at 7 bases. The CDR3 extends over 14 amino acids. The V and J ends lost 2 bases and 8 bases, in that order; junction bases with no gene match: 8. The germline V gene has CDR1 SGHNT and CDR2 YENEEA. CDR3 in DNA: TGTGCCAGCAGCTTAATCGACAGGGAAGGCGGCTACACCTTC. As protein: CASSLIDREGGYTF.

This chain uses TRBV19 with TRBJ1-2; D perhaps matches TRBD1 (6 bases). Per germline, CDR1 LNHDA and CDR2 SQIVND (reference sequence). CDR3 length equals 15 residues. V lost 5 bases, J lost 0 bases, and 13 bases lay in between. The CDR3 protein is CASSDQGKANYGYTF. Here the CDR3 DNA reads TGTGCCAGTAGTGACCAGGGGAAAGCTAACTATGGCTACACCTTC.

This clone turned up a few times. This chain connects TRBV7-2 to TRBJ1-2, with 8 nucleotides matching TRBD1. This CDR3 is 13 amino acids long. V lost 4 bases to trimming and J lost 4 bases; unmatched junction nucleotides: 2. Germline V gives CDR1 SGHTA, CDR2 FQGNSA. Written as DNA, the CDR3 is TGTGCCAGCAGCTCCACAGGGGGCTATGGCTACACCTTC. Translation gives CASSSTGGYGYTF.

V usage is TRBV7-5 and J usage is TRBJ1-2; the D call in the table, TRBD1, was not verified against the DNA. TRBV7-5 is a recognized pseudogene. This CDR3 has 16 amino acids. The CDR3 region is CARSCKGTGIFPGYTF. In DNA form, the CDR3 reads TGTGCCAGAAGCTGTAAAGGGACAGGCATTTTTCCTGGCTACACCTTC.

This clone was detected only a few times. The chain has TRBV27 and TRBJ1-6; 7 bases are a match to TRBD1. From germline, CDR1 is MNHEY and CDR2 SMNVEV (reference sequence). The CDR3 extends over 15 amino acids. V dropped 1 base and J dropped 5; count of bases not matched to a gene: 2. The DNA of the CDR3 is TGTGCCAGCAGTTTATTACAGGGGAATAATTCACCCCTCCACTTT. As protein: CASSLLQGNNSPLHF.

The chain combines TRBV27 with TRBJ2-1; 9 bases map to TRBD1. The J segment lost 10 bases and the V segment lost 1 base, leaving 2 bases of the junction unmatched. Germline assignment: CDR1 MNHEY and CDR2 SMNVEV (reference sequence). This CDR3 is 13 amino acids long. CDR3 sequence (DNA): TGTGCCAGCAGTTTATGGGACAGGGTGGAGCAGTTCTTC. It specifies CASSLWDRVEQFF.

This clone has only one observation. J is TRBJ2-1 and V is TRBV7-7; 9 bases are a match to TRBD1. Per germline, CDR1 SSHAT and CDR2 FNYEAQ (reference sequence). The CDR3 totals 16 residues. Trimming removed 3 bases from V and 6 bases from J; junction bases left unmatched: 9. Written as DNA, the CDR3 is TGTGCCAGCAGCTTGCTACAGGGGGCGGCCCGCAATGAGCAGTTCTTC. Amino acids: CASSLLQGAARNEQFF. The full variable domain, rest sourced from reference TRBV7-7 and TRBJ2-1, is GAGVSQSPRYKVTKRGQDVTLRCDPISSHATLYWYQQALGQGPEFLTYFNYEAQPDKSGLPSDRFSAERPEGSISTLTIQRTEQRDSAMYRCASSLLQGAARNEQFFGPGTRLTVL.

This clone occurred once. V and J are TRBV7-3 and TRBJ1-3; maybe TRBD1 (6 bases). The CDR3 is 13 amino acids. The V and J ends lost 8 bases and 0 bases respectively, with 8 bases between them. Germline V gene data show CDR1 as SGHTA and CDR2 as FQGTGA. The CDR3 here is CASGGHSGNTIYF. CDR3 in DNA: TGTGCCAGCGGGGGCCACTCTGGAAACACCATATATTTT.

This chain links TRBV4-1 with TRBJ2-6; 7 bases agree with TRBD2. CDR3 length: 17 amino acids. Germline CDR1 and CDR2: MGHRA and YSYEKL. Trimming took 4 bases from V and 1 from J; bases not matched to a gene: 7. The CDR3 DNA reads as TGCGCCAGCAGCCCTTCTAGGGGAGGGTCTGGGGCCAACGTCCTGACTTTC. It yields the protein CASSPSRGGSGANVLTF.

The CDR3 sequence is CATSIRTGRNEKLFF. CDR3 in DNA: TGTGCCACCAGCATTCGGACAGGGCGTAATGAAAAACTGTTTTTT. The genes are TRBV15 and TRBJ1-4; 8 nucleotides match TRBD1. Germline V CDR1 and CDR2: LNHNV, YYDKDF (reference sequence). The CDR3 is 15 amino acids. Trimming took 4 bases from V and 4 from J; bases not matched to a gene: 5.

This clone was seen a single time. In DNA form, the CDR3 reads TGTGCCGCTAATGAGATGTCCTATAATTCACCCCTCCACTTT. Protein product: CAANEMSYNSPLHF. The genes are TRBV6-5 and TRBJ1-6, with D unclear. V was trimmed by 11 bases and J by 1 base, leaving 12 bases between them. This CDR3 region has 14 residues. Germline lookup yields CDR1 MNHEY and CDR2 SVGAGI.

This chain joins TRBV9 and TRBJ2-7; D gene uncertain. This CDR3 contains 14 residues. V lost 0 bases and J 1 base, leaving 8 bases between the germline ends. Germline CDR1 is SGDLS and CDR2 is YYNGEE. CDR3 sequence reads: CASSVVPGSYEQYF. CDR3 coding DNA: TGTGCCAGCAGCGTAGTTCCAGGATCCTACGAGCAGTACTTC.

The V call is TRBV12-5, the J call TRBJ2-3, with a possible D match to TRBD1 (6 bases). CDR3 length: 15 residues. CDR1 and CDR2 from the germline V gene are LGHNT and FRNRAP. Trimming left V 6 bases short and J 4 bases short, with 17 bases between. CDR3 sequence (DNA): TGTGCTAGTGGAGTCGGGACAACCTTAGCAGATACGCAGTATTTT. Encoded protein: CASGVGTTLADTQYF.

The J gene is TRBJ1-3, the V gene TRBV9; D is undetermined. The CDR3 extends over 14 amino acids. CDR1 SGDLS and CDR2 YYNGEE come from the germline V gene. V gave up 0 bases and J gave up 6 bases, with 10 bases separating them. Here the CDR3 DNA reads TGTGCCAGCAGCGTAGGTTCCAGCGCAAACACCATATATTTT. Translation: CASSVGSSANTIYF.

This clone was counted a few times. V and J are TRBV4-2 and TRBJ1-5; maybe TRBD1 (5 bases). V gave up 1 base and J gave up 4 bases, with 8 bases separating them. CDR3 length: 14 residues. Per germline, CDR1 LGHNA and CDR2 YNFKEQ. CDR3 in amino acids: CASSQVGGNQPQHF. The CDR3 DNA reads TGTGCCAGCAGCCAAGTCGGGGGGAATCAGCCCCAGCATTTT.

This chain links TRBV11-3 with TRBJ2-1; no clear D gene. This CDR3 region has 17 residues. V was cut by 5 bases and J by 5 bases, with 22 bases left in between. The germline V gene encodes CDR1 SGHNT and CDR2 YENEEA. The CDR3 DNA sequence: TGTGCCAGCAGCCTATACTCGTATAGCCTAGTCCACAATGAGCAGTTCTTC. Its translation is CASSLYSYSLVHNEQFF.

Turning to this clone: Other DNA sequences from this sample encode an identical CDR3 as well. The V gene is TRBV11-3, the J gene TRBJ1-3; D may be TRBD1 (5 bases). The V gene lost 5 bases and the J gene lost 0 bases, with 8 bases spanning the gap. Germline V gene data show CDR1 as SGHNT and CDR2 as YENEEA. The CDR3 loop spans 14 amino acids. Written as DNA, the CDR3 is TGTGCCAGCAGCCCGGGGGTCTCTGGAAACACCATATATTTT. It translates to CASSPGVSGNTIYF.

This clone was seen only once. The chain joins TRBV7-2 to TRBJ1-3; TRBD1 agrees at 9 bases. CDR1 and CDR2 from the germline V gene are SGHTA and FQGNSA. The junction had 4 bases not matched to a gene; V was cut back by 2 bases and J by 2 bases. This CDR3 has 16 residues. The CDR3 is CASSLNRGHPGNTIYF. CDR3 DNA: TGTGCCAGCAGCTTAAACAGGGGGCATCCTGGAAACACCATATATTTT. Combining the CDR3 with reference TRBV7-2 and TRBJ1-3 gives the whole variable domain GAGVSQSPSNKVTEKGKDVELRCDPISGHTALYWYRQSLGQGLEFLIYFQGNSAPDKSGLPSDRFSAERTGGSVSTLTIQRTQQEDSAVYLCASSLNRGHPGNTIYFGEGSWLTVV.

This clone came up a few times. The chain uses TRBV10-2 and TRBJ2-7; 8 bases agree with TRBD2. Germline V CDR1 and CDR2: WSHSY, SAAADI. J gave up 1 base and V 10 bases, and 6 bases lay outside the gene matches. This CDR3 has 13 amino acids. The CDR3 coding sequence is TGCGCCACCTCACGGGGGGGATCCTACGAGCAGTACTTC. Translation: CATSRGGSYEQYF.

The genes are TRBV5-1 and TRBJ2-5; possible D gene TRBD2, 6 bases. The CDR3 covers 14 residues. Germline V lookup: CDR1 SGHRS, CDR2 YFSETQ. Trimming took 0 bases from V and 5 from J, leaving 11 bases between them. CDR3 sequence (DNA): TGCGCCAGCAGCTTGGCGGGGGATCGGGAGACCCAGTACTTC. Its protein product is CASSLAGDRETQYF.

The J gene is TRBJ2-2, the V gene TRBV19; no firm D call. The germline V and J ends were trimmed by 5 bases and 4 bases, with 8 bases remaining between them. The CDR3 runs to 13 residues. The V gene's germline CDR1 is LNHDA and CDR2 SQIVND (reference sequence). CDR3 in amino acids: CASSGLATGELFF. CDR3 nucleotides: TGTGCCAGTAGTGGATTAGCCACCGGGGAGCTGTTTTTT.

The V and J genes are TRBV6-5 and TRBJ1-6; D is unresolved. The CDR3 extends over 15 amino acids. The V gene lost 7 bases and the J gene lost 4 bases, with 14 bases spanning the gap. CDR1 and CDR2 from the germline V gene are MNHEY and SVGAGI. The CDR3 DNA follows: TGTGCCAGCACCACCGGAGCTGCTTATAATTCACCCCTCCACTTT. Protein: CASTTGAAYNSPLHF.

V gene TRBV5-1 combines with J gene TRBJ2-3; 11 bases are a match to TRBD2. Germline CDR1 and CDR2: SGHRS and YFSETQ. CDR3 length: 17 residues. V dropped 2 bases and J dropped 0; count of bases not matched to a gene: 5. In DNA form, the CDR3 reads TGCGCCAGCAGCTTTAGCGGGGGGGCCACTAGCACAGATACGCAGTATTTT. Protein product: CASSFSGGATSTDTQYF.

J is TRBJ1-1 and V is TRBV7-2, with TRBD1 matching 11 bases. CDR1 and CDR2 from the germline V gene are SGHTA and FQGNSA. J lost 10 bases, V lost 4 bases, and 8 bases had no gene match. This CDR3 is built from 14 residues. DNA of the CDR3: TGTGCCAGCAGCTCGTTTCCGGGACAGGGGGGAGCTTTCTTT. Encoded protein: CASSSFPGQGGAFF. The full variable domain, with the rest looked up from reference TRBV7-2 and TRBJ1-1, is GAGVSQSPSNKVTEKGKDVELRCDPISGHTALYWYRQSLGQGLEFLIYFQGNSAPDKSGLPSDRFSAERTGGSVSTLTIQRTQQEDSAVYLCASSSFPGQGGAFFGQGTRLTVV.

The rearrangement uses TRBV5-1 and TRBJ1-2; tentative D call: TRBD1 (5 bases). The CDR3 is 15 amino acids. From germline, CDR1 is SGHRS and CDR2 YFSETQ. The V gene lost 4 bases and the J gene lost 4 bases, with 17 bases spanning the gap. CDR3 in DNA: TGCGCCAGCAGCCCCGGGGGTCGTACCCTCTATGGCTACACCTTC. It codes for CASSPGGRTLYGYTF.

This sequence joins TRBV3-1 (or the pseudogene TRBV3-2) and TRBJ1-2; 9 bases map to TRBD1. This CDR3 is 16 amino acids long. The germline gives CDR1 LGHDT, CDR2 YNNKEL (reference sequence). Unmatched junction bases numbered 11, after V lost 5 bases and J lost 4 bases. The CDR3 here is CASSSRGGQGIYGYTF. CDR3 coding DNA: TGTGCCAGCAGCTCACGCGGAGGACAGGGGATCTATGGCTACACCTTC.

The chain is built from TRBV30 and TRBJ1-5, with 7 nucleotides matching TRBD1. With V trimmed by 2 bases and J by 4 bases, 2 bases remained unmatched. This CDR3 region has 13 residues. The germline V gene has CDR1 GTSNPN and CDR2 SVGIG (reference sequence). The CDR3 region is CAWSTGVNQPQHF. The CDR3 DNA reads as TGTGCCTGGAGTACAGGGGTTAATCAGCCCCAGCATTTT.